The T cell receptor (beta chain) under discussion was sequenced for a study of T cell responses to AZD1222 COVID-19 vaccine. Study-wide points: At study baseline, merely roughly 6 AZD1222 recipients were seropositive. Spike-specific TCR breadth and depth were elevated following two AZD1222 doses.

To note about this clone: Antigen specificity is unknown.

This CDR3 region has 15 residues. CDR1 MNHEY and CDR2 SVGAGI come from the germline V gene. The J segment lost 7 bases and the V segment lost 5 bases, leaving 5 bases of the junction unmatched. Profiled with immunoSEQ multiplex PCR; TCRdb holds only in-frame clones, not every one. The sample holds some 140,000 clones, around 89% seen once. The sample here was peripheral blood, taken 28 days after the second AZD1222 dose. The J gene is TRBJ2-1, the V gene TRBV6-5; 13 bases are a match to TRBD2. This sequence was found in an adult who received the AZD1222 COVID-19 vaccine. In DNA form, the CDR3 reads TGTGCCAGCAGTCCGGTACTAGCGGGGGGGAATGAGCAGTTCTTC. This gives the protein CASSPVLAGGNEQFF.